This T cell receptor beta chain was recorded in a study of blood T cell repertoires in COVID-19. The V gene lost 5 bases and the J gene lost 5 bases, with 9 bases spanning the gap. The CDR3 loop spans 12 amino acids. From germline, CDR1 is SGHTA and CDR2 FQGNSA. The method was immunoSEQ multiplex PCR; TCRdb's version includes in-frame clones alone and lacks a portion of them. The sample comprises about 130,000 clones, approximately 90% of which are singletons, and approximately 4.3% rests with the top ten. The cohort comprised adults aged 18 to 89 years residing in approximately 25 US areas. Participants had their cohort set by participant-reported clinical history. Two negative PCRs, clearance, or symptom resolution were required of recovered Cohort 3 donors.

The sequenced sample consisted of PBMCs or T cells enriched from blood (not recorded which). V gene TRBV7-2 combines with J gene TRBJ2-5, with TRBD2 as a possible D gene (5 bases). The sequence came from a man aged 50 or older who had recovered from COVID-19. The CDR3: CASSTSGETQYF. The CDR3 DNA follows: TGTGCCAGCAGCACAAGCGGCGAGACCCAGTACTTC.